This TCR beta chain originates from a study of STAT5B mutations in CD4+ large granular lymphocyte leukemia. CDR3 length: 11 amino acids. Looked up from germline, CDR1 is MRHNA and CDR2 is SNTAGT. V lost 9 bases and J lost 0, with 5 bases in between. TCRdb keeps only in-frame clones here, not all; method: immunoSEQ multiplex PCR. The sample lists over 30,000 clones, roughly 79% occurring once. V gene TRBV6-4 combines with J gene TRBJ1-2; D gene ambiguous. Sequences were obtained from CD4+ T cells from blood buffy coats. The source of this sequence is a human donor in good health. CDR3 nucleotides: TGTGCCAGTTACTCTAACTATGGCTACACCTTC. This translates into CASYSNYGYTF.